These 27 T cell receptor beta chains came from one sample sequenced in a study of blood T cell repertoires in COVID-19. The protocol was immunoSEQ multiplex PCR, while the TCRdb copy is restricted to in-frame clones and leaves out a portion. The sample carries about 89,000 clones, roughly 78% recorded once. The sample comprised peripheral blood. These receptors came from a woman aged 80 or over with acute or convalescent COVID-19.

In the case of this clone: One junction end disagrees with the germline gene, perhaps due to a read error. V usage is TRBV4-1 and J usage is TRBJ2-1; 11 positions agree with TRBD2. The CDR3 is made up of 17 amino acids. The V gene's germline CDR1 is MGHRA and CDR2 YSYEKL. The CDR3 protein is CARSRGGLAVLGNEQFF. The CDR3 DNA is TGCGCCCGCAGCCGGGGGGGACTAGCGGTCCTTGGGAATGAGCAGTTCTTC.

This chain joins TRBV3-1 (or the pseudogene TRBV3-2) and TRBJ2-7; 12 bases are shared with TRBD1. Germline V gene lookup returns CDR1 LGHDT and CDR2 YNNKEL (reference sequence). Trimming at V came to 2 bases and at J to 6 bases, leaving 5 bases not matched to a gene. The CDR3 has 15 amino acids. In DNA, the CDR3 is TGTGCCAGCAGCCAACCGGGACAGGGGGCAGGCGAGCAGTACTTC. Its translation is CASSQPGQGAGEQYF.

The rearrangement uses TRBV4-3 and TRBJ2-3; D is possibly TRBD1 (6 bases). Germline V gene data show CDR1 as LGHNA and CDR2 as YSLEER. V lost 0 bases and J lost 1, with 11 bases in between. This CDR3 is 16 amino acids long. This CDR3 is CASSQEPGVGTDTQYF. The CDR3 DNA reads as TGCGCCAGCAGCCAAGAACCAGGGGTTGGCACAGATACGCAGTATTTT.

The V and J genes are TRBV20-1 and TRBJ1-1, with TRBD1 as a possible D gene (5 bases). The CDR3 is 11 residues long. The germline V gene has CDR1 DFQATT and CDR2 SNEGSKA (reference sequence). V was trimmed by 6 bases and J by 4 bases, leaving 9 bases between them. The CDR3 DNA follows: TGCAGTGCCCGGGGGGGCACTGAAGCTTTCTTT. This gives the protein CSARGGTEAFF.

The chain has TRBV3-1 (or the pseudogene TRBV3-2) and TRBJ2-7; a weak D match, TRBD2 (6 bases). This CDR3 contains 16 residues. V dropped 1 base and J dropped 4 bases, with 17 bases sitting between them. CDR1 is LGHDT and CDR2 is YNNKEL in the germline V gene (reference sequence). CDR3 nucleotide sequence: TGTGCCAGCAGCCAAGTTCTGGGAGGCGCCCGTTACGAGCAGTACTTC. It codes for CASSQVLGGARYEQYF.

The chain recombines TRBV5-4 with TRBJ1-1, with a weak D call TRBD1 (5 bases). Germline V gene lookup returns CDR1 SGHNT and CDR2 YYREEE (reference sequence). The V end was cut by 0 bases, the J end by 1 base, with 10 bases between. The CDR3 is 15 residues long. The DNA of the CDR3 is TGTGCCAGCAGCTTGGCAGGGTTGGGGAACACTGAAGCTTTCTTT. It specifies CASSLAGLGNTEAFF.

The V gene is TRBV29-1, the J gene TRBJ2-1; tentative D call: TRBD1 (6 bases). This CDR3 contains 13 residues. Germline CDR1 and CDR2: SQVTM and ANQGSEA. Trimming left V 7 bases short and J 5 bases short, with 15 bases between. DNA of the CDR3: TGCAGCGCTTTCTATCAGGGGAACAATGAGCAGTTCTTC. This codes for CSAFYQGNNEQFF.

This sequence joins TRBV5-1 and TRBJ1-5; D possibly corresponds to TRBD1 (5 bases). Trimming removed 4 bases from V and 3 bases from J, with 11 bases in between. The length of the CDR3 is 14 residues. Germline V gives CDR1 SGHRS, CDR2 YFSETQ. The CDR3 nucleotides are TGCGCCAGCAGCCGAACAGGTTCCAATCAGCCCCAGCATTTT. This translates into CASSRTGSNQPQHF.

This chain connects TRBV28 to TRBJ1-4, with 8 bases aligning to TRBD1. V was clipped by 2 bases and J by 7 bases; unmatched bases: 3. This CDR3 has 14 residues. Per germline, CDR1 MDHEN and CDR2 SYDVKM. The CDR3 DNA reads as TGTGCCAGCAGTTTAGGTGGGACAGGTGAAAAACTGTTTTTT. Translated, it gives CASSLGGTGEKLFF.

The rearrangement links TRBV21-1 to TRBJ1-2; TRBD1 is taken as the D call from the table, unchecked against the DNA. TRBV21-1 is flagged as a pseudogene. The CDR3 covers 17 residues. The CDR3 DNA reads TGTGCCAGCAGCCCACCCAATGAAGGACAGGGCTGGTGTGGCTACACCTTC. Translated, it gives CASSPPNEGQGWCGYTF.

This chain connects TRBV3-1 (or the pseudogene TRBV3-2) to TRBJ1-2; 7 bases are a match to TRBD1. The CDR3 is 14 residues long. Germline V CDR1 and CDR2: LGHDT, YNNKEL (reference sequence). V lost 3 bases, J lost 6 bases, and 7 bases stayed unmatched. The CDR3 sequence: CASSHMDRLNGYTF. CDR3 coding DNA: TGTGCCAGCAGCCACATGGACAGGTTAAATGGCTACACCTTC.

This clone was seen more than once but under ten times. The genes are TRBV3-1 (or the pseudogene TRBV3-2) and TRBJ1-4; 12 bases agree with TRBD1. The V gene end was trimmed by 2 bases and the J gene end by 2 bases; junction bases not matched to a gene: 6. The CDR3 totals 18 residues. Germline CDR1 reads LGHDT; CDR2 reads YNNKEL (reference sequence). CDR3 amino acids: CASSQPGTGGSTNEKLFF. For the CDR3, the DNA is TGTGCCAGCAGCCAACCCGGGACAGGGGGCTCGACTAATGAAAAACTGTTTTTT.

V is TRBV5-6 and J is TRBJ2-7; perhaps TRBD2 as D (5 bases). V shed 4 bases and J shed 2 bases, with 10 bases lying between them. CDR3 length: 13 residues. Per the germline V gene, CDR1 is SGHDT and CDR2 is YYEEEE. CDR3 loop: CASSLGVAYEQYF. CDR3 bases: TGTGCCAGCAGCCTCGGGGTTGCCTACGAGCAGTACTTC.

The genes are TRBV11-3 and TRBJ2-3, with 7 bases identical to TRBD1. J lost 2 bases, V lost 3 bases, and 2 bases had no gene match. Germline CDR1 reads SGHNT; CDR2 reads YENEEA. The CDR3 is 14 amino acids. CDR3 bases: TGTGCCAGCAGCTTGGACAGGACCACAGATACGCAGTATTTT. Protein product: CASSLDRTTDTQYF. Using reference TRBV11-3 and TRBJ2-3 for the parts outside the CDR3, the full variable domain is EAGVVQSPRYKIIEKKQPVAFWCNPISGHNTLYWYLQNLGQGPELLIRYENEEAVDDSQLPKDRFSAERLKGVDSTLKIQPAELGDSAVYLCASSLDRTTDTQYFGPGTRLTVL.

This clone was detected only a few times. The chain combines TRBV28 with TRBJ2-3; possibly TRBD1 for D (5 bases). The CDR3 sequence is 15 residues long. Germline CDR1 is MDHEN and CDR2 is SYDVKM. The ends were cut back, 3 bases at V and 3 bases at J, with 13 bases in the middle. CDR3 amino acids: CASSFRDSRTDTQYF. In DNA form, the CDR3 reads TGTGCCAGCAGTTTCCGAGACAGCAGGACAGATACGCAGTATTTT. The complete variable domain, with remaining parts taken from reference TRBV28 and TRBJ2-3, reads DVKVTQSSRYLVKRTGEKVFLECVQDMDHENMFWYRQDPGLGLRLIYFSYDVKMKEKGDIPEGYSVSREKKERFSLILESASTNQTSMYLCASSFRDSRTDTQYFGPGTRLTVL.

The chain employs TRBV5-4 and TRBJ1-2, with TRBD1 matching over 9 bases. The CDR3 spans 15 residues. Per germline, CDR1 SGHNT and CDR2 YYREEE (reference sequence). The V gene end was trimmed by 6 bases and the J gene end by 1 base; junction bases not matched to a gene: 7. The CDR3 loop reads CASIQDRGLNYGYTF. CDR3 nucleotides: TGTGCCAGCATCCAGGACAGGGGCCTTAACTATGGCTACACCTTC.

This clone was seen only once. The rearrangement links TRBV27 to TRBJ1-2; TRBD1 matches 7 bases. The CDR3 loop spans 14 amino acids. Germline V gene data show CDR1 as MNHEY and CDR2 as SMNVEV (reference sequence). The J segment lost 8 bases and the V segment lost 6 bases, leaving 12 bases of the junction unmatched. CDR3 loop: CASRADRVIGGYTF. CDR3 DNA sequence: TGTGCCAGCAGGGCTGACAGGGTGATCGGGGGCTACACCTTC.

The chain employs TRBV2 and TRBJ2-6, with D maybe TRBD1 (5 bases). The germline V gene has CDR1 SNHLY and CDR2 FYNNEI. Trimming removed 6 bases from V and 1 base from J, with 10 bases in between. The CDR3 is 15 amino acids. CDR3 nucleotide sequence: TGTGCCAGCAGCACAGGTTTATCTGGGGCCAACGTCCTGACTTTC. It is translated as CASSTGLSGANVLTF. Filled out from reference TRBV2 and TRBJ2-6, the complete variable domain reads EPEVTQTPSHQVTQMGQEVILRCVPISNHLYFYWYRQILGQKVEFLVSFYNNEISEKSEIFDDQFSVERPDGSNFTLKIRSTKLEDSAMYFCASSTGLSGANVLTFGAGSRLTVL.

This clone has a single count. The chain is built from TRBV15 and TRBJ1-1, with TRBD1 matching 8 bases. With V trimmed by 5 bases and J by 7 bases, 15 bases remained unmatched. From germline, CDR1 is LNHNV and CDR2 YYDKDF (reference sequence). The CDR3 length is 16 residues. CDR3 protein: CATSQLVGLGQGEAFF. The DNA of the CDR3 is TGTGCCACCAGCCAACTCGTGGGTTTAGGACAGGGTGAAGCTTTCTTT.

This chain connects TRBV10-3 to TRBJ2-3, with D tentatively TRBD2 (5 bases). The CDR3 length is 14 residues. Trimming took 10 bases from V and 5 from J, leaving 19 bases between them. Germline CDR1 reads ENHRY; CDR2 reads SYGVKD. CDR3 protein: CASLPGPGGDTQYF. The CDR3 DNA reads as TGTGCCAGCCTACCGGGCCCCGGAGGAGATACGCAGTATTTT.

This chain connects TRBV6-6 to TRBJ2-1; 9 bases fit TRBD2. Germline values: CDR1 MNHNY, CDR2 SVGAGI (reference sequence). V lost 7 bases and J lost 5; bases outside the gene matches: 9. The CDR3 is 15 residues long. CDR3 coding DNA: TGTGCCAGCACCAGCGGGGGGCGATCTGACAATGAGCAGTTCTTC. Translated: CASTSGGRSDNEQFF.

This clone was seen only a few times. V gene TRBV4-2 combines with J gene TRBJ1-6; D gene ambiguous. V lost 3 bases and J lost 7, with 16 bases in between. In germline, CDR1 is LGHNA, CDR2 YNFKEQ. This CDR3 region has 16 residues. The CDR3 spells CASSHAGPPGNSPLHF. CDR3 sequence (DNA): TGTGCCAGCAGCCATGCCGGGCCCCCGGGAAATTCACCCCTCCACTTT.

The V call is TRBV5-1, the J call TRBJ2-3; D might be TRBD2 (6 bases). The CDR3 length is 14 residues. The V end lost 0 bases, the J end lost 2 bases, and 7 bases lay between the germline ends. Per germline, CDR1 SGHRS and CDR2 YFSETQ. CDR3 sequence: CASSLGGVTDTQYF. The CDR3 DNA reads as TGCGCCAGCAGCTTGGGGGGGGTCACAGATACGCAGTATTTT.

The V and J genes are TRBV21-1 and TRBJ1-2; the DNA was not used to check the table's D call, TRBD1. TRBV21-1 is described as a pseudogene. The CDR3 runs to 14 residues. The CDR3 region is CASSLPDRANGYTF. For the CDR3, the DNA is TGTGCCAGCAGCTTACCCGACAGGGCGAATGGCTACACCTTC.

The chain joins TRBV11-2 to TRBJ2-1, with D tentatively TRBD1 (5 bases). V lost 3 bases to trimming and J lost 7 bases, with 16 bases between them. Germline assignment: CDR1 SGHAT and CDR2 FQNNGV. The CDR3 runs to 15 residues. The DNA of the CDR3 is TGTGCCAGCAGCTTTCCCGCAGGGATGGTAAATGAGCAGTTCTTC. Translation: CASSFPAGMVNEQFF.

The chain joins TRBV4-3 to TRBJ1-2; D possibly corresponds to TRBD1 (6 bases). The V gene's germline CDR1 is LGHNA and CDR2 YSLEER. The V and J ends lost 0 bases and 8 bases respectively, with 13 bases between them. The CDR3 has 14 residues. Written as DNA, the CDR3 is TGCGCCAGCAGCCAAGATTCGGGGGGGACAGGCTACACCTTC. This sequence encodes CASSQDSGGTGYTF.

The chain is built from TRBV7-6 and TRBJ2-7; no clear D gene. Trimming cost V 4 bases and J 2 bases, with 12 bases left between them. CDR1 is SGHVS, CDR2 FNYEAQ, per germline. The CDR3 extends over 14 amino acids. CDR3 nucleotides: TGTGCCAGCAGCTCCATCCGACAACCCTACGAGCAGTACTTC. This codes for CASSSIRQPYEQYF.